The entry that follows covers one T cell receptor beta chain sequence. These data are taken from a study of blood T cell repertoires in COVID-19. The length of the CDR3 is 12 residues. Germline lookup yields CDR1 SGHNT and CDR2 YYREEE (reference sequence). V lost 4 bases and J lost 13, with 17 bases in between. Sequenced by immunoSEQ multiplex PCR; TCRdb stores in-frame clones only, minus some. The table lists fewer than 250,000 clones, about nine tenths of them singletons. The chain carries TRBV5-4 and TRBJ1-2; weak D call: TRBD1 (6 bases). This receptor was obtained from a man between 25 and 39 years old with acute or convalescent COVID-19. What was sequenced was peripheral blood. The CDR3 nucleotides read TGTGCCAGCAGCCAACCTAAGACAGGCCGCACCTTC. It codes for CASSQPKTGRTF. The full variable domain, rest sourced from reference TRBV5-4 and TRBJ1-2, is ETGVTQSPTHLIKTRGQQVTLRCSSQSGHNTVSWYQQALGQGPQFIFQYYREEENGRGNFPPRFSGLQFPNYSSELNVNALELDDSALYLCASSQPKTGRTFGSGTRLTVV.